The table lists the clone carrying this TCR beta chain with many counts. The antigen remains undetermined. The read ends 3 residues early relative to the CDR3; the germline J gene fills the gap. CVID and control samples used equivalent genomic DNA input. TCRdb's copy holds only in-frame clones and misses some; the assay was immunoSEQ multiplex PCR. The profile covers roughly 60,000 clones, none occurring a single time. This entry comes from a study of T cell clonality in common variable immunodeficiency. Study-wide results and caveats: Shared TCRbeta clones were fewer between CVID subjects than controls.

The CDR3 has 15 amino acids. V gave up 4 bases and J gave up 1 base, with 11 bases separating them. CDR1 is SGHRS, CDR2 YFSETQ, per germline. The specimen was peripheral blood mononuclear cells. This chain uses TRBV5-1 with TRBJ2-2, with D perhaps TRBD1 (6 bases). The sequence was obtained from a person aged 18-70 years in good health. Incomplete CDR3 DNA: TGCGCCAGCAGCCCAACAGGGATGAACACCGGGGAG. It specifies CASSPTGMNTGE. The full CDR3 protein reads CASSPTGMNTGELFF.